What follows are 13 T cell receptor beta chains derived from one specimen sequenced in a study of CD8+CD57+ T cells in acquired aplastic anemia. Both TCR beta VDJ combination and CDR3 sequence profiling were carried out. Genomic DNA was the template for this profiling. Using its own MiXCR run on the reads, TCRdb lists one record per CDR3 protein. The top ten hold 7.8% of the sample, which has 260,000 or so distinct CDR3 sequences, more than 40% seen once. Patients picked for sequencing had shown CD8+CD57+ cell expansion detected by flow cytometry. Sequenced: sorted CD4+, CD8+, or CD8+CD57+ T cells (not recorded which) from PBMCs. Every receptor here comes from a human donor with aplastic anemia.

This clonotype was counted a few times. The rearrangement uses TRBV4-1 and TRBJ2-3; possible D gene TRBD2, 5 bases. V was clipped by 0 bases and J by 3 bases, with 13 bases between them. Germline CDR1 reads MGHRA; CDR2 reads YSYEKL. CDR3 size: 16 residues. The CDR3 sequence: CASSQEQRGATDTQYF. As DNA, the CDR3 is TGCGCCAGCAGCCAAGAACAACGGGGAGCAACAGATACGCAGTATTTT.

A few counts support this clonotype. J is TRBJ1-1 and V is TRBV29-1; D is undetermined. In germline, CDR1 is SQVTM, CDR2 ANQGSEA. This CDR3 has 12 residues. V lost 4 bases, J lost 2 bases, and 8 bases lay in between. The CDR3: CSVGQVNTEAFF. The CDR3 DNA sequence: TGCAGCGTTGGACAAGTTAACACTGAAGCTTTCTTT.

This clonotype appeared many times. The rearrangement joins TRBV16 to TRBJ1-1; maybe TRBD1 (5 bases). Germline values: CDR1 KGHSY, CDR2 FQNENV. The CDR3 loop spans 13 amino acids. V shed 0 bases and J shed 10 bases, with 12 bases lying between them. CDR3 nucleotides: TGTGCCAGCAGCCAATCACCGACAGAGAGAGCTTTCTTT. Translation gives CASSQSPTERAFF.

This clonotype has more than one count but fewer than ten. The V and J genes are TRBV4-1 and TRBJ1-5; tentatively, D is TRBD1 (5 bases). There are 16 residues in the CDR3. The V gene lost 4 bases and the J gene lost 2 bases, with 15 bases spanning the gap. Germline CDR1 reads MGHRA; CDR2 reads YSYEKL. CDR3 sequence (DNA): TGCGCCAGCAGCCTTCTCCGGGACCCGGGCAATCAGCCCCAGCATTTT. It codes for CASSLLRDPGNQPQHF.

This clonotype was detected many times. The V gene is TRBV6-5, the J gene TRBJ1-1, with D uncertain. Trimming pared 2 bases from V and 3 bases from J, leaving 16 bases between. Germline V gives CDR1 MNHEY, CDR2 SVGAGI. This CDR3 is built from 16 residues. The CDR3 sequence is CASSYGVVARDTEAFF. The CDR3 bases are TGTGCCAGCAGTTACGGGGTTGTCGCAAGGGACACTGAAGCTTTCTTT.

The gene calls are TRBV20-1 and TRBJ2-1; D unresolved. CDR1 DFQATT and CDR2 SNEGSKA come from the germline V gene (reference sequence). The V gene lost 1 base and the J gene lost 0 bases, with 10 bases spanning the gap. The CDR3 sequence is 15 residues long. The CDR3 protein is CSARGDLSSYNEQFF. The CDR3 nucleotides are TGCAGTGCTAGAGGAGACCTCAGCTCCTACAATGAGCAGTTCTTC.

This clonotype was counted ten times or more. CDR3 in amino acids: CSAGLAGPYEQYF. Here the CDR3 DNA reads TGCAGCGCTGGACTAGCGGGGCCCTACGAGCAGTACTTC. The chain has TRBV29-1 and TRBJ2-7; 12 nucleotides agree with TRBD2. Germline V gene lookup returns CDR1 SQVTM and CDR2 ANQGSEA. The CDR3 extends over 13 amino acids. Losses at the gene ends were 7 bases for V and 2 bases for J; bases not matched to a gene: 3.

In its sample, this clonotype was seen a few times. This chain's CDR3 is CASSEMGYEQYV. The CDR3 nucleotides read TGTGCCAGCAGTGAAATGGGCTACGAGCAGTACGTC. The genes are TRBV2 and TRBJ2-7; D remains ambiguous. Germline V gene lookup returns CDR1 SNHLY and CDR2 FYNNEI. Trimming left V 2 bases short and J 3 bases short, with 5 bases between. This CDR3 is built from 12 residues.

J is TRBJ2-7 and V is TRBV12-5; 9 nucleotides match TRBD1. This CDR3 is 14 amino acids long. Per the germline V gene, CDR1 is LGHNT and CDR2 is FRNRAP. With 6 bases clipped from V and 5 bases from J, the junction kept 8 bases outside the gene matches. DNA for the CDR3: TGTGCTAGTGGGTCGGGACAGGGAAATAACGAGCAGTACTTC. This translates into CASGSGQGNNEQYF. The full variable domain, rest sourced from reference TRBV12-5 and TRBJ2-7, is DARVTQTPRHKVTEMGQEVTMRCQPILGHNTVFWYRQTMMQGLELLAYFRNRAPLDDSGMPKDRFSAEMPDATLATLKIQPSEPRDSAVYFCASGSGQGNNEQYFGPGTRLTVT.

The chain couples TRBV20-1 to TRBJ2-7; 10 bases line up with TRBD2. Germline assignment: CDR1 DFQATT and CDR2 SNEGSKA (reference sequence). Losses at the gene ends were 0 bases for V and 4 bases for J; bases not matched to a gene: 6. CDR3 length: 15 amino acids. The CDR3 region is CSARDRASGGYEQYF. Here the CDR3 DNA reads TGCAGTGCTAGAGATAGGGCTAGCGGGGGTTACGAGCAGTACTTC.

The sample holds a few counts of this clonotype. The CDR3 reads CASSFPTGKGYGYTF. The CDR3 DNA follows: TGTGCCAGCAGCTTTCCGACAGGCAAGGGCTATGGCTACACCTTC. The chain uses TRBV7-9 and TRBJ1-2; possibly TRBD1 for D (6 bases). V lost 3 bases and J 4 bases, leaving 15 bases between the germline ends. This CDR3 is 15 amino acids long. Germline CDR1 reads SEHNR; CDR2 reads FQNEAQ (reference sequence).

As to this clonotype: The germline gene is not matched at one end of the junction; a read error may be the cause. The chain combines TRBV20-1 with TRBJ1-2, with no clear D. Germline V gives CDR1 DFQATT, CDR2 SNEGSKA (reference sequence). There are 13 residues in the CDR3. For the CDR3, the DNA is TGCAGTGCTGGAGACGCTACTAACTATGGCTACACCTTC. Amino acid sequence: CSAGDATNYGYTF.

J is TRBJ1-1 and V is TRBV2, with D perhaps matching TRBD1 (6 bases). The length of the CDR3 is 13 residues. V was shortened by 9 bases and J by 0 bases, with 11 bases between the two germline ends. Germline V CDR1 and CDR2: SNHLY, FYNNEI. In DNA, the CDR3 is TGTGCCAGAGGAGGGGGAATGAACACTGAAGCTTTCTTT. Protein sequence: CARGGGMNTEAFF.